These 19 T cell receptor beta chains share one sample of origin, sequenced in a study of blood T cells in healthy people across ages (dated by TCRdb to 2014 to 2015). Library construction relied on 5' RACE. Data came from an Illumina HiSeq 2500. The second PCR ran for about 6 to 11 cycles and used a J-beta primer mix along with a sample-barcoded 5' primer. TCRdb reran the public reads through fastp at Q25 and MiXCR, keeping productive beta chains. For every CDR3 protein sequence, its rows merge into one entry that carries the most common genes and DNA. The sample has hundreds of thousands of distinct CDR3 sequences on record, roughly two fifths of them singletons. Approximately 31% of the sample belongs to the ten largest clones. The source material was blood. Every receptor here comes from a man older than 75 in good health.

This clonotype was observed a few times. CDR3 nucleotide sequence: TGTGCCAGCAGCCAGGACAGCCGTTACGAGCAGTACTTC. It codes for CASSQDSRYEQYF. The genes are TRBV6-5 and TRBJ2-7; maybe TRBD1 (6 bases). Germline V lookup: CDR1 MNHEY, CDR2 SVGAGI. CDR3 length equals 13 residues. Deletions cut 6 bases from V and 4 bases from J, with 13 bases between.

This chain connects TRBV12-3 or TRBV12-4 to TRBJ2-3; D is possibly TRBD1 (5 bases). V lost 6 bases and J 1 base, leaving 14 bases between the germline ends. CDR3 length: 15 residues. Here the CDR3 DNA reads TGTGCCAGCAGGAGACAGAGTGAGGGCACAGATACGCAGTATTTT. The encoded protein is CASRRQSEGTDTQYF.

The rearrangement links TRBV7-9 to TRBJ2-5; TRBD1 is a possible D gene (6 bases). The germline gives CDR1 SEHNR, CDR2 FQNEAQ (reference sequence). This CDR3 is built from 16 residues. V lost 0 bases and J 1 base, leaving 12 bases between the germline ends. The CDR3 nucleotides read TGTGCCAGCAGCTTAGCGCCGCCAGGGGCCCAAGAGACCCAGTACTTC. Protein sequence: CASSLAPPGAQETQYF.

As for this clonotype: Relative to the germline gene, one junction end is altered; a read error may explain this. CDR3 loop: CASNLGRGPYEQYF. Here the CDR3 DNA reads TGTGCCAGCAACTTAGGCAGGGGCCCCTACGAGCAGTACTTC. The V call is TRBV7-2, the J call TRBJ2-7; tentatively, D is TRBD1 (6 bases). The CDR3 loop spans 14 amino acids. Germline CDR1 and CDR2: SGHTA and FQGNSA.

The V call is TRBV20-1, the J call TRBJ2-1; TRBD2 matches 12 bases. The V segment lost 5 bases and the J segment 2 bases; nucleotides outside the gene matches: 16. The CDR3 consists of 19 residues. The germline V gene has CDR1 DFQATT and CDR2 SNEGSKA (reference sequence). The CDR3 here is CSAPNRMLAGGPTYNEQFF. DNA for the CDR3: TGCAGTGCTCCCAACCGAATGCTAGCGGGAGGGCCGACCTACAATGAGCAGTTCTTC.

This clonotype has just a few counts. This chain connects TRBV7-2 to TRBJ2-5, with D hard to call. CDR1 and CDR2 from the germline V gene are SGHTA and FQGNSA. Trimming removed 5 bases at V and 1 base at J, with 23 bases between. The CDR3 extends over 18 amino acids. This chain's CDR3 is CASSTNPRTRSVQETQYF. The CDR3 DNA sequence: TGTGCCAGCAGCACTAACCCCAGAACACGTTCGGTCCAAGAGACCCAGTACTTC.

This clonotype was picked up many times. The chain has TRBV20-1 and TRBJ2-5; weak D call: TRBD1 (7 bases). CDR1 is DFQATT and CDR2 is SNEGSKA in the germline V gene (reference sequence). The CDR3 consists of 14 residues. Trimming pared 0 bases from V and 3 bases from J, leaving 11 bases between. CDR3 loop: CSARDFRGEETQYF. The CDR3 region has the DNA TGCAGTGCTAGAGATTTCAGGGGGGAAGAGACCCAGTACTTC.

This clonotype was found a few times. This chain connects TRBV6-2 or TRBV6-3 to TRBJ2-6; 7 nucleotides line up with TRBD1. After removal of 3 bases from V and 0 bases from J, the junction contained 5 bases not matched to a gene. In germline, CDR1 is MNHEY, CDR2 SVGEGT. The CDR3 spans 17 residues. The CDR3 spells CASSYGQADSGANVLTF. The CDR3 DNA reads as TGTGCCAGCAGTTATGGACAGGCAGACTCTGGGGCCAACGTCCTGACTTTC.

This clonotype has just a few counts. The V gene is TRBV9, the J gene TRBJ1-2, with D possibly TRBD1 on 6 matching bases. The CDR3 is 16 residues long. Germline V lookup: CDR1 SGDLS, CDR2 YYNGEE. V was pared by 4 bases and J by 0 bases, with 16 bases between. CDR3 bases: TGTGCCAGCAGCACAGTGGGGGCCACATCTAACTATGGCTACACCTTC. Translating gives CASSTVGATSNYGYTF. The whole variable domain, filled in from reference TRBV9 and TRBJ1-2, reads DSGVTQTPKHLITATGQRVTLRCSPRSGDLSVYWYQQSLDQGLQFLIQYYNGEERAKGNILERFSAQQFPDLHSELNLSSLELGDSALYFCASSTVGATSNYGYTFGSGTRLTVV.

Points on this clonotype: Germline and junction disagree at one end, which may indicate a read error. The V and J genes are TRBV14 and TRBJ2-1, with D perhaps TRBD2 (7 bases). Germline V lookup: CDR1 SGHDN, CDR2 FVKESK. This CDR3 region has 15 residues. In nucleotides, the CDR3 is TGTGCCAGCAGTCAAGCGGGGACAACCTACAATGAGCAGTTCTTC. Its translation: CASSQAGTTYNEQFF. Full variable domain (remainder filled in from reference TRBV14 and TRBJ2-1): EAGVTQFPSHSVIEKGQTVTLRCDPISGHDNLYWYRRVMGKEIKFLLHFVKESKQDESGMPNNRFLAERTGGTYSTLKVQPAELEDSGVYFCASSQAGTTYNEQFFGPGTRLTVL.

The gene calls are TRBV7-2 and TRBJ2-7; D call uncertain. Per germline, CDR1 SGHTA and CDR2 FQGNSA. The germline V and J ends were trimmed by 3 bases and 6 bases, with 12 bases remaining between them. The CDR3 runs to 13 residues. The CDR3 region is CASSLRTSVEQYF. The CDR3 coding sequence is TGTGCCAGCAGCTTGAGGACCTCCGTCGAGCAGTACTTC.

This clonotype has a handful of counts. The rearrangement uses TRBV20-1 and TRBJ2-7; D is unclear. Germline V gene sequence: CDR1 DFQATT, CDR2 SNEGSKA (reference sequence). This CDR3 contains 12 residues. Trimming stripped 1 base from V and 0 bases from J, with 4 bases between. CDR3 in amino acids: CSARVSSYEQYF. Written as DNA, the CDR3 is TGCAGTGCTAGAGTGTCCTCCTACGAGCAGTACTTC.

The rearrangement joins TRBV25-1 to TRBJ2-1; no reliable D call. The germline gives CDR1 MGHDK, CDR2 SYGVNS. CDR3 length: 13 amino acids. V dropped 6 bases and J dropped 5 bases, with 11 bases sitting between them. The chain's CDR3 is CASSVPRDNEQFF. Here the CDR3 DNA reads TGTGCCAGCAGCGTCCCCCGGGACAATGAGCAGTTCTTC.

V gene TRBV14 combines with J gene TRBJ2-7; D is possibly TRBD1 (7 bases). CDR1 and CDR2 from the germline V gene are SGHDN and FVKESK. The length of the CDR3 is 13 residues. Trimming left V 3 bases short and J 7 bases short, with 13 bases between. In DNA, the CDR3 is TGTGCCAGCAGCCATTTCGCAGGGGGGGAGCAGTACTTC. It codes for CASSHFAGGEQYF.

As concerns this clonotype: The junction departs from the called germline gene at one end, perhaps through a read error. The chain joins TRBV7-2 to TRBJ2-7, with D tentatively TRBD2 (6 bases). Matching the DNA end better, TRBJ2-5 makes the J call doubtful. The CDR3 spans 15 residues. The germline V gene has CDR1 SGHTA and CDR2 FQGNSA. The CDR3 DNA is TGTGCCGGCAGCTCTGGGGACTCACTATACGGGACCCAGTACTTC. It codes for CAGSSGDSLYGTQYF.

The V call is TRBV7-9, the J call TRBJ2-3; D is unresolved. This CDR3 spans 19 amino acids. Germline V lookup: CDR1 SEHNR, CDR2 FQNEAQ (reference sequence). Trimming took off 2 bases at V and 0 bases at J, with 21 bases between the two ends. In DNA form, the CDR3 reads TGTGCCAGCAGCTTACTCGCCCGGGCAGTATCCACTAGCACAGATACGCAGTATTTT. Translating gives CASSLLARAVSTSTDTQYF.

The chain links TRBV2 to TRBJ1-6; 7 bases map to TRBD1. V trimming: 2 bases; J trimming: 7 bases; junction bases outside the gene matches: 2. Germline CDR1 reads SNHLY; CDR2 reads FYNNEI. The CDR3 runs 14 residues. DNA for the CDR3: TGTGCCAGCAGTGAAACCAGGGGGAATTCACCCCTCCACTTT. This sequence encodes CASSETRGNSPLHF. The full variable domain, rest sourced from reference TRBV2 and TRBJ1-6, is EPEVTQTPSHQVTQMGQEVILRCVPISNHLYFYWYRQILGQKVEFLVSFYNNEISEKSEIFDDQFSVERPDGSNFTLKIRSTKLEDSAMYFCASSETRGNSPLHFGNGTRLTVT.

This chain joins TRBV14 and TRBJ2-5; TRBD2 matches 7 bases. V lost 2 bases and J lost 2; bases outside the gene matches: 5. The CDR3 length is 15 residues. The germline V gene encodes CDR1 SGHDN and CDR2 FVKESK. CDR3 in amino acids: CASSQLGLTQETQYF. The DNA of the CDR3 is TGTGCCAGCAGCCAATTGGGACTAACACAAGAGACCCAGTACTTC.

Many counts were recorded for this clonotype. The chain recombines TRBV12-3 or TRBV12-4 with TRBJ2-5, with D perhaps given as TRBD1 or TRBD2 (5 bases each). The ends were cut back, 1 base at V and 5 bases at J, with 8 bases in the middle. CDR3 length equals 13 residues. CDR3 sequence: CASSLGGKETQYF. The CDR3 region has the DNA TGTGCCAGCAGTTTAGGGGGGAAGGAGACCCAGTACTTC.